A selection of T cell receptor beta chains follows, all from one sample in a study of CD8+ T cells in alopecia areata. The assay was immunoSEQ multiplex PCR, and TCRdb's table has in-frame clones only and misses some. The sample shows hundreds of thousands of clones, approximately 61% of them seen only once. Material: CD4+ T cells sorted from blood, obtained at week 0. These receptor sequences come from a human donor with alopecia areata. Both conserved end residues are part of each CDR3. The D gene is left open where the match is weak. Expanded clones get a size class; other rows say once, few or many, or leave the size out.

d_call: NA
clone_size: few
v_call: TRBV29-1
j_call: TRBJ2-5
cdr3_aa: CSVLGAPETQYF
cdr3_nt: TGCAGCGTCCTAGGGGCCCCAGAGACCCAGTACTTC

d_call: NA
clone_size: NA
v_call: TRBV19
j_call: TRBJ1-5
cdr3_aa: CASSDLDSNQPQHF
cdr3_nt: TGTGCCAGTAGTGACTTGGATAGCAATCAGCCCCAGCATTTT

d_call: TRBD1
clone_size: few
v_call: TRBV2
j_call: TRBJ1-2
cdr3_aa: CASSAMTIQGRGYTF
cdr3_nt: TGTGCCAGCAGTGCCATGACGATACAGGGGAGGGGCTACACCTTC

d_call: NA
clone_size: NA
v_call: TRBV10-3
j_call: TRBJ2-7
cdr3_aa: CAIKAGSQYEQYF
cdr3_nt: TGTGCCATAAAAGCCGGGTCCCAGTACGAGCAGTACTTC

d_call: NA
clone_size: few
v_call: TRBV19
j_call: TRBJ1-1
cdr3_aa: CASRQRNTEAFF
cdr3_nt: TGTGCCAGTCGACAGCGGAACACTGAAGCTTTCTTT

d_call: NA
clone_size: NA
v_call: TRBV30
j_call: TRBJ2-7
cdr3_aa: CAWTQGYSYEQYF
cdr3_nt: TGTGCCTGGACACAGGGTTATTCCTACGAGCAGTACTTC

d_call: NA
clone_size: few
v_call: TRBV29-1
j_call: TRBJ2-2
cdr3_aa: CSASGNTGELFF
cdr3_nt: TGCAGCGCCTCAGGGAACACCGGGGAGCTGTTTTTT

d_call: NA
clone_size: NA
v_call: TRBV7-9
j_call: TRBJ1-1
cdr3_aa: CASSFLQEPNTEAFF
cdr3_nt: TGTGCCAGCAGCTTCCTACAGGAGCCGAACACTGAAGCTTTCTTT

d_call: NA
clone_size: NA
v_call: TRBV18
j_call: TRBJ2-7
cdr3_aa: CASSPQIQATYEQYF
cdr3_nt: TGTGCCAGCTCACCACAAATCCAGGCAACCTACGAGCAGTACTTC

d_call: NA
clone_size: few
v_call: TRBV29-1
j_call: TRBJ2-1
cdr3_aa: CSVEWSGRDPYNEQFF
cdr3_nt: TGCAGCGTTGAATGGTCCGGCAGGGACCCTTACAATGAGCAGTTCTTC

d_call: NA
clone_size: NA
v_call: TRBV5-1
j_call: TRBJ2-5
cdr3_aa: CASSLGASAQETQYF
cdr3_nt: TGCGCCAGCAGCTTGGGGGCTAGCGCCCAAGAGACCCAGTACTTC

d_call: NA
clone_size: NA
v_call: TRBV6-5
j_call: TRBJ1-5
cdr3_aa: CASSYRGGNQPQHF
cdr3_nt: TGTGCCAGCAGTTACAGGGGAGGCAATCAGCCCCAGCATTTT

d_call: NA
clone_size: NA
v_call: TRBV14
j_call: TRBJ2-4
cdr3_aa: CASSQEKGTGNIQYF
cdr3_nt: TGTGCCAGCAGCCAAGAGAAGGGGACGGGGAACATTCAGTACTTC

d_call: NA
clone_size: few
v_call: TRBV6-5
j_call: TRBJ1-2
cdr3_aa: CASRAPGTNYGYTF
cdr3_nt: TGTGCCAGCAGGGCTCCCGGGACAAACTATGGCTACACCTTC

d_call: NA
clone_size: once
v_call: TRBV29-1
j_call: TRBJ1-3
cdr3_aa: CSVSGSSGNTIYF
cdr3_nt: TGCAGCGTTTCAGGGAGCTCTGGAAACACCATATATTTT

d_call: NA
clone_size: few
v_call: TRBV29-1
j_call: TRBJ2-1
cdr3_aa: CSGGNEQFF
cdr3_nt: TGCAGCGGGGGGAATGAGCAGTTCTTC

d_call: NA
clone_size: NA
v_call: TRBV6-5
j_call: TRBJ1-5
cdr3_aa: CASGRDGDNQPQHF
cdr3_nt: TGTGCCAGCGGCAGGGACGGGGATAATCAGCCCCAGCATTTT

d_call: NA
clone_size: NA
v_call: TRBV29-1
j_call: TRBJ1-4
cdr3_aa: CSVRTNEKLFF
cdr3_nt: TGCAGCGTGAGGACTAATGAAAAACTGTTTTTT

d_call: NA
clone_size: NA
v_call: TRBV7-2
j_call: TRBJ2-1
cdr3_aa: CASSLEDSQFF
cdr3_nt: TGTGCCAGCAGCTTAGAGGACAGCCAGTTCTTC

d_call: NA
clone_size: NA
v_call: TRBV29-1
j_call: TRBJ1-3
cdr3_aa: CSAFLRDTGNTIYF
cdr3_nt: TGCAGCGCGTTCCTCCGGGACACTGGAAACACCATATATTTT

d_call: TRBD2
clone_size: NA
v_call: TRBV9
j_call: TRBJ2-5
cdr3_aa: CASSVGSGGSQETQYF
cdr3_nt: TGTGCCAGCAGCGTAGGCAGCGGGGGTTCCCAAGAGACCCAGTACTTC

d_call: NA
clone_size: once
v_call: TRBV18
j_call: TRBJ1-2
cdr3_aa: CASSPDSMPANNYGYTF
cdr3_nt: TGTGCCAGCTCACCAGATTCTATGCCAGCCAATAACTATGGCTACACCTTC

d_call: TRBD1
clone_size: once
v_call: TRBV2
j_call: TRBJ2-1
cdr3_aa: CASSQTGQARRTNEQFF
cdr3_nt: TGTGCCAGCAGTCAGACCGGACAGGCCCGACGAACCAATGAGCAGTTCTTC

d_call: NA
clone_size: few
v_call: TRBV9
j_call: TRBJ2-1
cdr3_aa: CASSVVGGHEQFF
cdr3_nt: TGTGCCAGCAGCGTAGTCGGGGGGCATGAGCAGTTCTTC

d_call: NA
clone_size: NA
v_call: TRBV30
j_call: TRBJ2-3
cdr3_aa: CAWSARNWYTDTQYF
cdr3_nt: TGTGCCTGGAGCGCCCGGAATTGGTACACAGATACGCAGTATTTT

d_call: NA
clone_size: NA
v_call: TRBV29-1
j_call: TRBJ1-1
cdr3_aa: CSVSGKLMNTEAFF
cdr3_nt: TGCAGCGTTTCGGGCAAGCTCATGAACACTGAAGCTTTCTTT

d_call: NA
clone_size: NA
v_call: TRBV25-1
j_call: TRBJ1-2
cdr3_aa: CASTDDGPGDYGYTF
cdr3_nt: TGTGCCAGCACTGACGACGGTCCAGGGGACTATGGCTACACCTTC

d_call: NA
clone_size: once
v_call: TRBV30
j_call: TRBJ1-1
cdr3_aa: CAWSRTLNTEAFF
cdr3_nt: TGTGCCTGGAGTCGGACACTGAACACTGAAGCTTTCTTT

d_call: TRBD1
clone_size: NA
v_call: TRBV5-1
j_call: TRBJ2-3
cdr3_aa: CASSTRAGGRMYTQYF
cdr3_nt: TGCGCCAGCAGCACGAGGGCAGGGGGTCGGATGTATACGCAGTATTTT

d_call: NA
clone_size: NA
v_call: TRBV29-1
j_call: TRBJ2-7
cdr3_aa: CSVESGPSYEQYF
cdr3_nt: TGCAGCGTTGAAAGTGGACCCTCCTACGAGCAGTACTTC

d_call: NA
clone_size: NA
v_call: TRBV2
j_call: TRBJ2-1
cdr3_aa: CASFGRSLYNEQFF
cdr3_nt: TGTGCCAGCTTTGGTAGGAGCCTTTACAATGAGCAGTTCTTC

d_call: NA
clone_size: few
v_call: TRBV9
j_call: TRBJ1-2
cdr3_aa: CASSVEGHYGYTF
cdr3_nt: TGTGCCAGCAGCGTAGAGGGACACTATGGCTACACCTTC

d_call: NA
clone_size: NA
v_call: TRBV19
j_call: TRBJ1-2
cdr3_aa: CASSNGPYGYTF
cdr3_nt: TGTGCCAGTAGTAATGGACCCTATGGCTACACCTTC

d_call: NA
clone_size: NA
v_call: TRBV18
j_call: TRBJ2-5
cdr3_aa: CASSPLSGPRETQYF
cdr3_nt: TGTGCCAGCTCACCACTATCCGGGCCCCGGGAGACCCAGTACTTC

d_call: NA
clone_size: NA
v_call: TRBV5-1
j_call: TRBJ2-2
cdr3_aa: CATARTSANTGELFF
cdr3_nt: TGCGCCACCGCTAGGACCTCCGCGAACACCGGGGAGCTGTTTTTT

d_call: NA
clone_size: NA
v_call: TRBV2
j_call: TRBJ2-4
cdr3_aa: CASSEDQAKNIQYF
cdr3_nt: TGTGCCAGCAGTGAAGATCAGGCAAAAAACATTCAGTACTTC

d_call: NA
clone_size: NA
v_call: TRBV9
j_call: TRBJ1-6
cdr3_aa: CAWKQGNNSPLHF
cdr3_nt: TGTGCCTGGAAGCAGGGGAATAATTCACCCCTCCACTTT

d_call: NA
clone_size: NA
v_call: TRBV30
j_call: TRBJ2-1
cdr3_aa: CAWTRNPYNEQFF
cdr3_nt: TGTGCCTGGACGAGGAACCCCTACAATGAGCAGTTCTTC

d_call: NA
clone_size: NA
v_call: TRBV30
j_call: TRBJ1-4
cdr3_aa: CAWSVMGTNPTNEKLFF
cdr3_nt: TGTGCCTGGAGTGTAATGGGAACGAACCCAACTAATGAAAAACTGTTTTTT

d_call: NA
clone_size: few
v_call: TRBV10-3
j_call: TRBJ1-4
cdr3_aa: CAISESNEKLFF
cdr3_nt: TGTGCCATCAGTGAGTCGAACGAAAAACTGTTTTTT

d_call: NA
clone_size: once
v_call: TRBV30
j_call: TRBJ2-3
cdr3_aa: CAWSVAYTDTQYF
cdr3_nt: TGTGCCTGGAGTGTAGCCTACACAGATACGCAGTATTTT

d_call: NA
clone_size: NA
v_call: TRBV2
j_call: TRBJ2-6
cdr3_aa: CASSEQPSGANVLTF
cdr3_nt: TGTGCCAGCAGTGAACAGCCTTCTGGGGCCAACGTCCTGACTTTC

d_call: NA
clone_size: few
v_call: TRBV6-1
j_call: TRBJ1-5
cdr3_aa: CASSGGQPQHF
cdr3_nt: TGTGCCAGCAGTGGAGGCCAGCCCCAGCATTTT

d_call: TRBD2
clone_size: few
v_call: TRBV29-1
j_call: TRBJ2-1
cdr3_aa: CSVPGLAYNEQFF
cdr3_nt: TGCAGCGTTCCGGGACTAGCCTACAATGAGCAGTTCTTC

d_call: NA
clone_size: few
v_call: TRBV7-2
j_call: TRBJ1-2
cdr3_aa: CASSLAGYNYGYTF
cdr3_nt: TGTGCCAGCAGCTTGGCCGGCTATAACTATGGCTACACCTTC

d_call: TRBD2
clone_size: NA
v_call: TRBV6-1
j_call: TRBJ2-5
cdr3_aa: CASSEFPPGGSRETQYF
cdr3_nt: TGTGCCAGCAGTGAATTTCCCCCGGGGGGATCGAGAGAGACCCAGTACTTC

d_call: NA
clone_size: NA
v_call: TRBV6-5
j_call: TRBJ2-3
cdr3_aa: CASSSNGRADTQYF
cdr3_nt: TGTGCCAGCAGTTCGAATGGCCGCGCGGATACGCAGTATTTT

d_call: TRBD1
clone_size: NA
v_call: TRBV5-6
j_call: TRBJ1-2
cdr3_aa: CASGQGRFGYTF
cdr3_nt: TGTGCCAGCGGACAGGGGCGGTTTGGCTACACCTTC

d_call: TRBD1
clone_size: NA
v_call: TRBV30
j_call: TRBJ2-5
cdr3_aa: CAFDRAETQYF
cdr3_nt: TGTGCCTTTGACAGGGCTGAGACCCAGTACTTC

d_call: NA
clone_size: NA
v_call: TRBV7-3
j_call: TRBJ2-1
cdr3_aa: CASSLQGSSYNEQFF
cdr3_nt: TGTGCCAGCAGCTTACAGGGGAGCTCCTACAATGAGCAGTTCTTC

d_call: NA
clone_size: NA
v_call: TRBV29-1
j_call: TRBJ1-2
cdr3_aa: CSVPLGGYTF
cdr3_nt: TGCAGCGTCCCTTTGGGGGGCTACACCTTC

d_call: TRBD1
clone_size: few
v_call: TRBV30
j_call: TRBJ2-1
cdr3_aa: CAWSTTGDEQFF
cdr3_nt: TGTGCCTGGAGCACCACAGGGGATGAGCAGTTCTTC

d_call: TRBD2
clone_size: NA
v_call: TRBV14
j_call: TRBJ2-1
cdr3_aa: CASSHGGAYGQFF
cdr3_nt: TGTGCCAGCAGCCACGGGGGGGCATATGGGCAGTTCTTC

d_call: TRBD1
clone_size: once
v_call: TRBV30
j_call: TRBJ1-2
cdr3_aa: CAWRYPTNRGNGYTF
cdr3_nt: TGTGCCTGGAGGTACCCAACCAACAGGGGAAATGGCTACACCTTC

d_call: NA
clone_size: once
v_call: TRBV7-9
j_call: TRBJ2-2
cdr3_aa: CASSLSLTGELFF
cdr3_nt: TGTGCCAGCAGCTTATCCCTAACCGGGGAGCTGTTTTTT